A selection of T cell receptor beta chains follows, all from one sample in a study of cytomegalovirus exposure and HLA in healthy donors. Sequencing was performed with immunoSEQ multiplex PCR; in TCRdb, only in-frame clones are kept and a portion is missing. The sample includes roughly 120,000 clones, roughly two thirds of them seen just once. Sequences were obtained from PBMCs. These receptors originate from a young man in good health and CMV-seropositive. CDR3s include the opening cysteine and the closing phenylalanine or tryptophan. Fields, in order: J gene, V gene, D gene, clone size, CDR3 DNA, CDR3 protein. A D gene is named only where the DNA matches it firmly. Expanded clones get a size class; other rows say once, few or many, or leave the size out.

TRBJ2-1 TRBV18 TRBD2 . TGTGCCAGCTCACCGTTAGCGGGCCTCTCCTACAATGAGCAGTTCTTC CASSPLAGLSYNEQFF
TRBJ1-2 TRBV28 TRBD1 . TGTGCCAGCAAATACGGACAGGGGAGAGGCTATGGCTACACCTTC CASKYGQGRGYGYTF
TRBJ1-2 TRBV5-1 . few TGCGCCAGCAGCTTGACAGGGACGGAGTTGGATAACTATGGCTACACCTTC CASSLTGTELDNYGYTF
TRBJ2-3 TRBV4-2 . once TGTGCCAGCAGCCACGGTGGTGGACTCTATACGCAGTATTTT CASSHGGGLYTQYF
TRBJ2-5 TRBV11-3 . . TGTGCCAGCAGCTTGGACAGCCAGGAAGAGACCCAGTACTTC CASSLDSQEETQYF
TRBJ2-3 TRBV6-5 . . TGTGCCAGCAGCGGTCCGGGAGGCACAGATACGCAGTATTTT CASSGPGGTDTQYF
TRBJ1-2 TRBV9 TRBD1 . TGTGCCAGCAGCCCATTGAGGGACAGCCTCCGGTATGGCTACACCTTC CASSPLRDSLRYGYTF
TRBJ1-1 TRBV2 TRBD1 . TGTGCCAGCACCACAGGGGTAAACACTGAAGCTTTCTTT CASTTGVNTEAFF
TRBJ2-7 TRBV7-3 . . TGTGCCAGCAGCCTGACTGGCGGCCCCAACGAGCAGTACTTC CASSLTGGPNEQYF
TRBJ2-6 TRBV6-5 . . TGTGCCAGCAGATTCTACAGGGATGGGGCCAACGTCCTGACTTTC CASRFYRDGANVLTF
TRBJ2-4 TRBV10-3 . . TGTGCCATCAGTGAGGGAGAAATGGATCATCTAGCCAAAAACATTCAGTACTTC CAISEGEMDHLAKNIQYF
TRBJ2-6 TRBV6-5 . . TGTGCCAGCAGTTCACGGACAGTCTCTGGGGCCAACGTCCTGACTTTC CASSSRTVSGANVLTF
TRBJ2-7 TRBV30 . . TGTGCCTGGAGTACTCAAGGGGGGGGGTACGAGCAGTACTTC CAWSTQGGGYEQYF
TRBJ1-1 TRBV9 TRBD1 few TGTGCCAGCAGCGTCAGGGGGATGAACACTGAAGCTTTCTTT CASSVRGMNTEAFF
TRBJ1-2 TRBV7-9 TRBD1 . TGTGCCAGCAGCCCTCCAGGGCAGGGGGGCTATGGCTACACCTTC CASSPPGQGGYGYTF
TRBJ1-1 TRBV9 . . TGTGCCAGCAGCGCCTCAACCGAGGGCACTGAAGCTTTCTTT CASSASTEGTEAFF
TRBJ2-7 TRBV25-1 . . TGTGCCAGCGGGGCGGGGCCCCTTTACGAGCAGTACTTC CASGAGPLYEQYF
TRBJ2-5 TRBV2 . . TGTGCCAGCAGTTACCACAGTCAAGAGACCCAGTACTTC CASSYHSQETQYF
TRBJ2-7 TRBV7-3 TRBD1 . TGTGCCAGCAGCTTAGTTTCAGGGGGCGAGCAGTACTTC CASSLVSGGEQYF
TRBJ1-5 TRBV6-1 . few TGTGCCAGCACTAATGGGGGCTTAAAGGGGCAGCCCCAGCATTTT CASTNGGLKGQPQHF
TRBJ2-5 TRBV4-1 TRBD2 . TGCGCCAGCAGCAACGGACTAGCGGGAGGGCTGGAGACCCAGTACTTC CASSNGLAGGLETQYF
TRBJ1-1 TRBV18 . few TGTGCCAGCTCACAGGGACAGAACACTGAAGCTTTCTTT CASSQGQNTEAFF
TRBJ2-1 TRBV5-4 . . TGTGCCAGCAGTCTAGGAGGGAATGAGCAGTTCTTC CASSLGGNEQFF
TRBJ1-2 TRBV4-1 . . TGCGCCAGCAGCCAACCGGGCGGGGCGGGGGGCTACACCTTC CASSQPGGAGGYTF
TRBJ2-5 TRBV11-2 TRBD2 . TGTGCCAGCAGCCTAGGACTAGGGCTCGGGGAGACCCAGTACTTC CASSLGLGLGETQYF
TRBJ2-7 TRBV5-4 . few TGTGCCAGCAGCCCGGGGTTTGGTGTTCCCTCCGAGCAGTACTTC CASSPGFGVPSEQYF
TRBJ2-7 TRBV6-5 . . TGTGCCAGCAGTTACAAGGGGAGGTACGAGCAGTACTTC CASSYKGRYEQYF
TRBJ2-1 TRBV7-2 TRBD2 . TGTGCCAGCAGCGAGGGACTAGCGGGCGATAATGAGCAGTTCTTC CASSEGLAGDNEQFF
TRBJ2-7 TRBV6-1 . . TGTGCCAGCAGTGAAGAATTCCACAGTTCCTACGAGCAGTACTTC CASSEEFHSSYEQYF
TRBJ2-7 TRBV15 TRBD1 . TGTGCCACCAGCAGAGATCGAACAGGGGTAGTTTACGAGCAGTACTTC CATSRDRTGVVYEQYF
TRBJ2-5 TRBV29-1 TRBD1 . TGCAGCGTTGAACAGGGGGTTAATCGCCAGTACTTC CSVEQGVNRQYF
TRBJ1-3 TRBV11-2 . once TGTGCCAGCAGCTTCGAAGGGGGCTCTGGAAACACCATATATTTT CASSFEGGSGNTIYF
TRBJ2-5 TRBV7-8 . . TGTGCCAGCAGCTATACAATCGAGACCCAGTACTTC CASSYTIETQYF
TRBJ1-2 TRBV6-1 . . TGTGCCAGCCTCTGGGCAGGCATCTATGGCTACACCTTC CASLWAGIYGYTF
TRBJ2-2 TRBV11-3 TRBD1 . TGTGCCAGCAGCCCAGGGGGAACCACCGGGGAGCTGTTTTTT CASSPGGTTGELFF
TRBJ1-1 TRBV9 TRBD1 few TGTGCCAGCAGCGCCCTCGGGACAGCCGAAGCTTTCTTT CASSALGTAEAFF
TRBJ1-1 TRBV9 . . TGTGCCAGCAGGCCCAGGGGCCAGGGGAACACTGAAGCTTTCTTT CASRPRGQGNTEAFF
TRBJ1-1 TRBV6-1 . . TGTGCCAGCAGGTGGAGGGCCTCAAAGAACACTGAAGCTTTCTTT CASRWRASKNTEAFF
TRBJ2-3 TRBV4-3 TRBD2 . TGCGCCAGCAGCCTCGGCCCACGTCTAGCGGTAAACACAGATACGCAGTATTTT CASSLGPRLAVNTDTQYF
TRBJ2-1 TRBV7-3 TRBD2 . TGTGCCAGCAGCTTAAGGGCTAGCGGGGACCACAATGAGCAGTTCTTC CASSLRASGDHNEQFF
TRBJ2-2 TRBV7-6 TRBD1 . TGTGCCAGCAGCCGACAGGGGGCTAACACCGGGGAGCTGTTTTTT CASSRQGANTGELFF
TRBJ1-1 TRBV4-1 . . TGCGCCAGCAGCCAAGATGAACGAGGGTTGAACACTGAAGCTTTCTTT CASSQDERGLNTEAFF
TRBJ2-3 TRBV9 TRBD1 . TGTGCCAGCAGCGTAGAATGGACAGGGGCAACTAGCACAGATACGCAGTATTTT CASSVEWTGATSTDTQYF
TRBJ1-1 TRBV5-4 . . TGTGCCAGCAGGGAGGGGGGGCTGAACACTGAAGCTTTCTTT CASREGGLNTEAFF
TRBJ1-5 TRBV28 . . TGTGCCAGCAGTTCTCCCCAGGTTTTCGGTGGGTCTGGTCAGCCCCAGCATTTT CASSSPQVFGGSGQPQHF
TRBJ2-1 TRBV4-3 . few TGCGCCAGCAGCCGGGCCTGGGGCGTAGCCAATGAGCAGTTCTTC CASSRAWGVANEQFF
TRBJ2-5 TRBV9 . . TGTGCCAGCAGCGTAGGGGGTGGAGGGGCCCAAGAGACCCAGTACTTC CASSVGGGGAQETQYF
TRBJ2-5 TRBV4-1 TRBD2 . TGCGCCAGCAGCCAAGATCGGGGTAGCGGGGGTAAAGAGACCCAGTACTTC CASSQDRGSGGKETQYF